The 10 T cell receptor beta chains below were found in one sample sequenced in a study of blood T cell repertoires in COVID-19. The assay was immunoSEQ multiplex PCR, and TCRdb's table has in-frame clones only and misses some. The top ten clones hold 9% to 13% of a sample with 110,000 or so clones, roughly four fifths of them seen once. The material sequenced was peripheral blood. The receptor set was obtained from a human donor in a cohort sampled during active COVID-19.

As for this clone: This sample also contains other DNA sequences that code for the same CDR3. CDR3 residues: CASSFGQSQETQYF. CDR3 nucleotides: TGTGCCAGCAGCTTTGGGCAGAGTCAAGAGACCCAGTACTTC. This chain links TRBV5-4 with TRBJ2-5; no definite D call. Germline V gene sequence: CDR1 SGHNT, CDR2 YYREEE (reference sequence). V lost 2 bases and J lost 2, with 10 bases in between. The CDR3 covers 14 residues.

V and J are TRBV3-1 (or the pseudogene TRBV3-2) and TRBJ2-4; 7 bases are shared with TRBD2. This CDR3 has 15 amino acids. The ends lost 0 bases at V and 8 bases at J; junction bases unmatched: 7. The germline V gene has CDR1 LGHDT and CDR2 YNNKEL (reference sequence). The CDR3: CASSQDLRGRDIQYF. CDR3 bases: TGTGCCAGCAGCCAAGATCTTCGGGGGAGGGACATTCAGTACTTC.

The CDR3 DNA reads TGTGCCAGCAGCATCGCAGGGGGCGCCGGAAACACCATATATTTT. Translation: CASSIAGGAGNTIYF. This chain links TRBV7-2 with TRBJ1-3, with 8 bases identical to TRBD1. This CDR3 contains 15 residues. The J segment lost 4 bases and the V segment lost 5 bases, leaving 7 bases of the junction unmatched. CDR1 and CDR2 from the germline V gene are SGHTA and FQGNSA.

The chain is built from TRBV5-6 and TRBJ2-3, with 10 bases identical to TRBD2. In germline, CDR1 is SGHDT, CDR2 YYEEEE. The V and J ends lost 0 bases and 2 bases, in that order; junction bases with no gene match: 3. This CDR3 comprises 16 residues. The CDR3 sequence is CASSLGLAGATDTQYF. The DNA of the CDR3 is TGTGCCAGCAGCTTGGGGCTAGCGGGGGCCACAGATACGCAGTATTTT.

The chain joins TRBV1 to TRBJ2-1; the D segment call TRBD2 is taken from the table without a DNA check. TRBV1 represents a pseudogene. The CDR3 covers 18 residues. CDR3 bases: TGCACCAGCAGCCAAGATTCGGCTAGCGGGGGATCCTACAATGAGCAGTTCTTC. It translates to CTSSQDSASGGSYNEQFF.

In regard to this clone: The same CDR3 can be traced to other DNA sequences in this sample. The genes are TRBV3-1 (or the pseudogene TRBV3-2) and TRBJ2-2; D gene ambiguous. Trimming left V 1 base short and J 4 bases short, with 4 bases between. Germline CDR1 and CDR2: LGHDT and YNNKEL (reference sequence). The CDR3 runs to 13 residues. The CDR3 is CASSQGRTGELFF. CDR3 nucleotide sequence: TGTGCCAGCAGCCAAGGTCGCACCGGGGAGCTGTTTTTT.

This clone was seen a single time. The V call is TRBV28, the J call TRBJ1-6; D ambiguous. Germline V gene lookup returns CDR1 MDHEN and CDR2 SYDVKM. There are 15 residues in the CDR3. V shed 3 bases and J shed 8 bases, with 14 bases lying between them. CDR3 sequence (DNA): TGTGCCAGCAGTTTGGACTTCTCTGCGGATTCACCCCTCCACTTT. This sequence encodes CASSLDFSADSPLHF.

The chain carries TRBV6-5 and TRBJ2-5; D may be TRBD1 (6 bases). Trimming left V 6 bases short and J 2 bases short, with 16 bases between. The CDR3 sequence is 15 residues long. Germline V gene lookup returns CDR1 MNHEY and CDR2 SVGAGI. CDR3 loop: CASRSWGHSQETQYF. In DNA, the CDR3 is TGTGCCAGCAGGTCTTGGGGACATTCACAAGAGACCCAGTACTTC.

The count of this clone is one. The chain joins TRBV11-2 to TRBJ2-5; 7 nucleotides match TRBD1. Trimming cost V 3 bases and J 1 base; bases outside gene matches: 5. CDR1 and CDR2 (germline): SGHAT, FQNNGV. The CDR3 totals 15 residues. CDR3 sequence reads: CASSFITGAQETQYF. The CDR3 DNA follows: TGTGCCAGCAGCTTTATCACAGGGGCCCAAGAGACCCAGTACTTC.

This chain's CDR3 is CASRGQGPREQYF. CDR3 DNA sequence: TGTGCCAGCAGGGGACAGGGACCGCGAGAGCAGTACTTC. The rearrangement joins TRBV2 to TRBJ2-7, with 9 bases fitting TRBD1. The ends lost 6 bases at V and 7 bases at J; junction bases unmatched: 7. The CDR3 spans 13 residues. Germline assignment: CDR1 SNHLY and CDR2 FYNNEI.